This T cell receptor (beta chain) originates from a study of blood T cell repertoires in COVID-19. Per the original data handling: Nucleated cell number was recorded as an estimate derived from reference gene primer amplification. The assay was immunoSEQ multiplex PCR, and TCRdb's table has in-frame clones only and misses some. From that table come the V and J calls and clone size; the DNA was used to work out D and trimming. The sample comprises about 47,000 clones, less than 85% of which are singletons, and approximately 2.4% rests with the top ten. The CDR3 runs to 13 residues. The V end lost 2 bases, the J end lost 3 bases, and 6 bases lay between the germline ends. Germline V lookup: CDR1 SGHNT, CDR2 YENEEA.

Sequenced: peripheral blood. The clonotype originates from a man aged 50-59 years with acute or convalescent COVID-19. The genes are TRBV11-3 and TRBJ2-3; TRBD2 might be the D (5 bases). Written as DNA, the CDR3 is TGTGCCAGCAGCTTACGGGGTACAGATACGCAGTATTTT. Its protein is CASSLRGTDTQYF.